This passage covers 8 T cell receptor beta chains from one sample sequenced in a study of a mutant IDH1 vaccine in newly diagnosed glioma. Time point described: week 47, end of study. Doses comprised 300 ug of mutant IDH1 20-mer peptide each, plus topical imiquimod. The data were produced by immunoSEQ multiplex PCR, yet TCRdb's version contains in-frame clones alone and is incomplete. The profile shows about 94,000 clones, roughly 91% of them singletons. These TCRs' antigens remain unknown. The sequencing here drew on PBMCs, taken from a glioma patient whose treatment included an IDH1 peptide vaccine. The origin of the receptors is a woman in her forties or fifties with glioma.

The chain couples TRBV7-9 to TRBJ2-2; 7 nucleotides align to TRBD1. The V gene's germline CDR1 is SEHNR and CDR2 FQNEAQ (reference sequence). This CDR3 spans 18 amino acids. Trimming removed 4 bases from V and 0 bases from J; junction bases left unmatched: 11. The CDR3 is CASSSRSGTASNTGELFF. For the CDR3, the DNA is TGTGCCAGCAGCTCACGTTCCGGGACAGCCTCGAACACCGGGGAGCTGTTTTTT.

The chain joins TRBV5-5 to TRBJ2-7; no definite D call. In germline, CDR1 is SGHKS, CDR2 YYEKEE (reference sequence). Deletions cut 4 bases from V and 1 base from J, with 6 bases between. The CDR3 runs to 12 residues. CDR3 sequence reads: CASSLQSYEQYF. In DNA, the CDR3 is TGTGCCAGCAGCCTACAATCCTACGAGCAGTACTTC.

This rearrangement joins TRBV7-3 to TRBJ2-5; D not certain. V was trimmed by 4 bases and J by 5 bases, leaving 11 bases between them. This CDR3 has 13 amino acids. Germline CDR1 SGHTA, CDR2 FQGTGA. CDR3 nucleotides: TGTGCCAGCAGCTCCATTGCCGCGGAGACCCAGTACTTC. The encoded protein is CASSSIAAETQYF.

This clone occurred once. V and J are TRBV7-3 and TRBJ2-1, with D uncertain. From germline, CDR1 is SGHTA and CDR2 FQGTGA. The CDR3 totals 15 residues. The germline V and J ends were trimmed by 3 bases and 3 bases, with 12 bases remaining between them. CDR3 coding DNA: TGTGCCAGCAGCTTGGGTTTGGGGAACTACAATGAGCAGTTCTTC. Amino acid sequence: CASSLGLGNYNEQFF.

The CDR3 loop is CASSWDSVSYEQYF. The CDR3 coding sequence is TGTGCCAGCAGCTGGGACTCAGTAAGCTACGAGCAGTACTTC. This rearrangement joins TRBV5-4 to TRBJ2-7; maybe TRBD2 (6 bases). CDR1 is SGHNT and CDR2 is YYREEE in the germline V gene (reference sequence). This CDR3 has 14 amino acids. Trimming left V 3 bases short and J 3 bases short, with 13 bases between.

V and J are TRBV19 and TRBJ2-5, with no clear D. V gave up 4 bases and J gave up 4 bases, with 4 bases separating them. The CDR3 sequence is 11 residues long. Germline V lookup: CDR1 LNHDA, CDR2 SQIVND (reference sequence). The CDR3 loop reads CASSNGETQYF. Written as DNA, the CDR3 is TGTGCCAGTAGTAATGGAGAGACCCAGTACTTC.

To note about this clone: At one end, the junction sequence differs from germline, possibly due to a read error. The V gene is TRBV7-7, the J gene TRBJ2-5, with 8 bases fitting TRBD1. The CDR3 length is 14 residues. Germline V gives CDR1 SSHAT, CDR2 FNYEAQ (reference sequence). The CDR3: CASSRDRFEETQYF. CDR3 nucleotide sequence: TGTGCTAGCAGCCGGGACAGGTTCGAGGAGACCCAGTACTTC.

This clone was seen only a few times. The V call is TRBV6-6, the J call TRBJ1-5; possibly TRBD1 for D (6 bases). The germline gives CDR1 MNHNY, CDR2 SVGAGI (reference sequence). The CDR3 has 14 residues. V lost 0 bases and J lost 7, with 10 bases in between. CDR3 in DNA: TGTGCCAGCAGTTACTCCGGACAGTACCAGCCCCAGCATTTT. Translated, it gives CASSYSGQYQPQHF.